One and the same sample provided the 23 T cell receptor beta chains below, sequenced in a study of T cell repertoires in aging, cancer and after chemotherapy. The template was genomic DNA from peripheral blood, not RNA. A mixed TRB-A/B primer pool amplified rearranged TRB by multiplex touch-down PCR. TCRdb redid the calling of the multiplex PCR reads with MiXCR, one entry per CDR3 protein. There are about 2,000 distinct CDR3 sequences in the sample; approximately 40% occur only once, and 7.5% to 9% lies in the top ten. The source material was blood. Receptors originate from a human donor with a solid tumor.

V is TRBV20-1 and J is TRBJ2-6, with no clear D. V lost 6 bases and J 2 bases, leaving 5 bases between the germline ends. This CDR3 is 12 amino acids long. The V gene's germline CDR1 is DFQATT and CDR2 SNEGSKA (reference sequence). The CDR3 spells CSAYTGANVLTF. The CDR3 coding sequence is TGCAGTGCCTATACTGGGGCCAACGTCCTGACTTTC.

There are a few counts of this clonotype. The J gene is TRBJ1-4, the V gene TRBV19; TRBD1 aligns across 9 bases. With V trimmed by 8 bases and J by 10 bases, 8 bases remained unmatched. Germline V gives CDR1 LNHDA, CDR2 SQIVND (reference sequence). The CDR3 loop spans 13 amino acids. The CDR3 is CASRGQGTGKLFF. The CDR3 region has the DNA TGTGCCAGTCGAGGACAGGGGACAGGAAAACTGTTTTTT.

This clonotype has more than one count but fewer than ten. The chain joins TRBV12-3 or TRBV12-4 to TRBJ2-3, with 8 bases lining up with TRBD2. The CDR3 has 13 amino acids. V lost 6 bases, J lost 6 bases, and 5 bases stayed unmatched. The CDR3 DNA reads as TGTGCCAGCAGCCTCGGGGGGGCGGATACGCAGTATTTT. It encodes CASSLGGADTQYF.

The genes are TRBV12-3 or TRBV12-4 and TRBJ2-6; TRBD1 aligns across 8 bases. V was clipped by 5 bases and J by 0 bases; unmatched bases: 9. The CDR3 sequence is 18 residues long. The CDR3 region has the DNA TGTGCCAGCAGTGACCCGACAGGGGCCTTCTCTGGGGCCAACGTCCTGACTTTC. It is translated as CASSDPTGAFSGANVLTF.

The chain links TRBV7-2 to TRBJ2-1; 13 nucleotides match TRBD2. The J segment lost 7 bases and the V segment lost 6 bases, leaving 9 bases of the junction unmatched. Germline V lookup: CDR1 SGHTA, CDR2 FQGNSA. This CDR3 comprises 16 residues. The CDR3, as DNA: TGTGCCAGCAGATCAGGACTAGCGGGAGTTCGGAATGAGCAGTTCTTC. Amino acids: CASRSGLAGVRNEQFF. The full variable domain, its missing parts supplied by reference TRBV7-2 and TRBJ2-1, is GAGVSQSPSNKVTEKGKDVELRCDPISGHTALYWYRQSLGQGLEFLIYFQGNSAPDKSGLPSDRFSAERTGGSVSTLTIQRTQQEDSAVYLCASRSGLAGVRNEQFFGPGTRLTVL.

The J gene is TRBJ2-7, the V gene TRBV5-5; TRBD2 matches at 10 bases. CDR1 and CDR2 from the germline V gene are SGHKS and YYEKEE (reference sequence). This CDR3 comprises 16 residues. Trimming removed 4 bases from V and 5 bases from J; junction bases left unmatched: 12. CDR3 coding DNA: TGTGCCAGCAGCCAACCGTCCGGGACTAGCGCCCACGAGCAGTACTTC. This sequence encodes CASSQPSGTSAHEQYF.

This clonotype was counted a few times. The CDR3 DNA is TGTGCCAGCAGTTTACGGGCCCACAATGAGCAGTTCTTC. Translation gives CASSLRAHNEQFF. V usage is TRBV12-3 or TRBV12-4 and J usage is TRBJ2-1; no clear D. There are 13 residues in the CDR3. V lost 2 bases and J lost 5, with 7 bases in between.

This chain links TRBV28 with TRBJ2-7; TRBD2 matches 8 bases. Germline V gene data show CDR1 as MDHEN and CDR2 as SYDVKM. The CDR3 is made up of 14 amino acids. V trimming: 7 bases; J trimming: 4 bases; junction bases outside the gene matches: 9. The CDR3 reads CASTTGGLGYEQYF. The CDR3 DNA follows: TGTGCCAGCACCACGGGAGGGCTTGGGTACGAGCAGTACTTC. Full variable domain (missing parts from reference TRBV28 and TRBJ2-7): DVKVTQSSRYLVKRTGEKVFLECVQDMDHENMFWYRQDPGLGLRLIYFSYDVKMKEKGDIPEGYSVSREKKERFSLILESASTNQTSMYLCASTTGGLGYEQYFGPGTRLTVT.

This chain joins TRBV12-3 or TRBV12-4 and TRBJ1-5; no firm D call. This CDR3 is built from 15 residues. V was trimmed by 5 bases and J by 1 base, leaving 12 bases between them. CDR3: CASSGGGRSNQPQHF. CDR3 in DNA: TGTGCCAGCAGTGGAGGTGGGAGGAGCAATCAGCCCCAGCATTTT.

This clonotype was found a few times. The chain carries TRBV12-3 or TRBV12-4 and TRBJ2-1; TRBD1 agrees at 10 bases. This CDR3 comprises 15 residues. Germline trimming cut 4 bases from V and 8 bases from J; bases unmatched to any gene: 8. The CDR3 protein is CASSSRDRGYDEQFF. CDR3 DNA: TGTGCCAGCAGTTCGAGGGACAGGGGCTATGATGAGCAGTTCTTC.

The CDR3 loop is CASRDRSTVGEQYF. CDR3 DNA sequence: TGTGCCAGCAGGGACAGGTCTACGGTAGGCGAGCAGTACTTC. V gene TRBV19 combines with J gene TRBJ2-7; 8 bases fit TRBD1. The V segment lost 9 bases and the J segment 6 bases; nucleotides outside the gene matches: 13. The CDR3 covers 14 residues. The V gene's germline CDR1 is LNHDA and CDR2 SQIVND (reference sequence).

V usage is TRBV27 and J usage is TRBJ2-7; unclear D gene. This CDR3 region has 14 residues. The ends were cut back, 2 bases at V and 0 bases at J, with 8 bases in the middle. Germline V lookup: CDR1 MNHEY, CDR2 SMNVEV (reference sequence). The CDR3 spells CASSLGQSSYEQYF. CDR3 bases: TGTGCCAGCAGTTTAGGTCAGAGCTCCTACGAGCAGTACTTC.

The V and J genes are TRBV7-2 and TRBJ2-2; D ambiguous. CDR3 size: 13 residues. In germline, CDR1 is SGHTA, CDR2 FQGNSA. The V end was cut by 5 bases, the J end by 1 base, with 5 bases between. The CDR3 DNA is TGTGCCAGCAGCCGACAGAACACCGGGGAGCTGTTTTTT. Its translation is CASSRQNTGELFF.

The chain combines TRBV6-5 with TRBJ2-7; TRBD2 matches 10 bases. Germline V gene sequence: CDR1 MNHEY, CDR2 SVGAGI. The V and J ends lost 4 bases and 2 bases, in that order; junction bases with no gene match: 5. This CDR3 has 15 amino acids. CDR3 in DNA: TGTGCCAGCAGTTGGGCTAGCGGGGGACCCTACGAGCAGTACTTC. Its translation: CASSWASGGPYEQYF.

This clonotype showed up just a few times. The chain recombines TRBV4-3 with TRBJ1-4; D not certain. CDR1 LGHNA and CDR2 YSLEER come from the germline V gene. This CDR3 has 11 residues. V was pared by 5 bases and J by 13 bases, with 11 bases between. This CDR3 reads CASSSDMGLFF. The CDR3 DNA is TGCGCCAGCAGCTCAGACATGGGACTGTTTTTT.

This clonotype was detected once. The junction differs from germline at one of its ends, possibly a read error. The chain employs TRBV5-1 and TRBJ2-2; possible D gene TRBD1, 7 bases. The CDR3 is 15 residues long. The germline CDR1 and CDR2 sequences are SGHRS and YFSETQ. The CDR3 here is CASSPRGVNPGELFF. In DNA form, the CDR3 reads TGCGCCAGCAGCCCCAGGGGGGTTAATCCCGGTGAGCTGTTTTTT. The full variable domain, its missing parts supplied by reference TRBV5-1 and TRBJ2-2, is KAGVTQTPRYLIKTRGQQVTLSCSPISGHRSVSWYQQTPGQGLQFLFEYFSETQRNKGNFPGRFSGRQFSNSRSEMNVSTLELGDSALYLCASSPRGVNPGELFFGEGSRLTVL.

This clonotype occurred a few times. This rearrangement joins TRBV15 to TRBJ2-1; 7 positions agree with TRBD2. Losses at the gene ends were 0 bases for V and 4 bases for J; bases not matched to a gene: 3. The CDR3 sequence is 15 residues long. CDR1 and CDR2 from the germline V gene are LNHNV and YYDKDF (reference sequence). This CDR3 is CATSREPSGYNEQFF. The CDR3 DNA is TGTGCCACCAGCAGAGAACCTAGCGGTTACAATGAGCAGTTCTTC.

In the case of this clonotype: A read error is possible here, since a much larger clone lies one base away. This chain joins TRBV6-5 and TRBJ2-3; the match to TRBD1 covers 8 bases. Germline V gives CDR1 MNHEY, CDR2 SVGAGI. The CDR3 covers 15 residues. CDR3 nucleotides: TGTGCCAGCAGTTACTCCCCAGGGGGCACAGATACGAAGTATTTT. Residues: CASSYSPGGTDTKYF.

In this sample, this clonotype turned up a few times. The rearrangement links TRBV7-6 to TRBJ2-1; 7 bases agree with TRBD2. J lost 0 bases, V lost 3 bases, and 8 bases had no gene match. Germline assignment: CDR1 SGHVS and CDR2 FNYEAQ. The CDR3 totals 17 residues. Here the CDR3 DNA reads TGTGCCAGCAGCTTCCGTAGCGGGCTAAGCTCCTACAATGAGCAGTTCTTC. Encoded protein: CASSFRSGLSSYNEQFF. Full variable domain (outside the CDR3, taken from reference TRBV7-6 and TRBJ2-1): GAGVSQSPRYKVTKRGQDVALRCDPISGHVSLYWYRQALGQGPEFLTYFNYEAQQDKSGLPNDRFSAERPEGSISTLTIQRTEQRDSAMYRCASSFRSGLSSYNEQFFGPGTRLTVL.

V usage is TRBV20-1 and J usage is TRBJ2-4, with D maybe TRBD2 (6 bases). Trimming left V 4 bases short and J 1 base short, with 14 bases between. Germline lookup yields CDR1 DFQATT and CDR2 SNEGSKA (reference sequence). The CDR3 has 15 amino acids. CDR3 DNA: TGCAGTGCTACCCTCCCACGGGGGGCCAAAAACATTCAGTACTTC. Encoded protein: CSATLPRGAKNIQYF.

This clonotype was observed a handful of times. The chain combines TRBV10-3 with TRBJ1-5; D not resolved. Germline V gene lookup returns CDR1 ENHRY and CDR2 SYGVKD. Trimming removed 2 bases at V and 0 bases at J, with 11 bases between. The CDR3 runs to 16 residues. The chain's CDR3 is CAISELGPHSNQPQHF. Written as DNA, the CDR3 is TGTGCCATCAGTGAGCTAGGGCCTCATAGCAATCAGCCCCAGCATTTT.

CDR3 region: CAIQRGLDSYEQYF. The CDR3 nucleotides are TGTGCCATCCAGCGGGGGCTAGATTCCTACGAGCAGTACTTC. The chain uses TRBV10-3 and TRBJ2-7; the match to TRBD2 covers 8 bases. The CDR3 has 14 residues. CDR1 and CDR2 from the germline V gene are ENHRY and SYGVKD. V trimming: 8 bases; J trimming: 1 base; junction bases outside the gene matches: 7.

By sample fraction, this clonotype is large. This chain joins TRBV6-6 and TRBJ2-3; D remains unclear. Trimming pared 6 bases from V and 6 bases from J, leaving 13 bases between. CDR1 and CDR2 from the germline V gene are MNHNY and SVGAGI (reference sequence). The CDR3 contains 13 residues. CDR3 DNA sequence: TGTGCCAGCAGGGAACGAAGTATGGATACGCAGTATTTT. This translates into CASRERSMDTQYF.